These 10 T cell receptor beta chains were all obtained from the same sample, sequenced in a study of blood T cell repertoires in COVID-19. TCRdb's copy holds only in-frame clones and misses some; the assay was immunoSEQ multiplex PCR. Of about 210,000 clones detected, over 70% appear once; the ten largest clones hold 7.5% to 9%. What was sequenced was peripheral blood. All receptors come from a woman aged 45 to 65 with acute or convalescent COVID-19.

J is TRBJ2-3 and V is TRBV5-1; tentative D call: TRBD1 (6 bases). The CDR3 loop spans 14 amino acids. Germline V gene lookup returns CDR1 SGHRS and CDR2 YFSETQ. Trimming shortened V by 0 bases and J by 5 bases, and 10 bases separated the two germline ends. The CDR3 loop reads CASSLAQGRDTQYF. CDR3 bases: TGCGCCAGCAGCTTGGCACAGGGAAGAGATACGCAGTATTTT.

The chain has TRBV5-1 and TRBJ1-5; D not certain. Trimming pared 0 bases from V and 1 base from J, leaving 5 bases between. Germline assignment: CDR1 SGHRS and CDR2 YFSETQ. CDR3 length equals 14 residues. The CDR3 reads CASSLDGSNQPQHF. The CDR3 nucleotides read TGCGCCAGCAGCTTGGATGGCAGCAATCAGCCCCAGCATTTT.

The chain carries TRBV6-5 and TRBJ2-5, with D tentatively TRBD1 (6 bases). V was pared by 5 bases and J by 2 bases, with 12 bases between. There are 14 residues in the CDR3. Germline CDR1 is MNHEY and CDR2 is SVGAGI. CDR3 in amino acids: CASSSRGVQETQYF. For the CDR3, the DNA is TGTGCCAGCAGTAGCAGGGGCGTTCAAGAGACCCAGTACTTC.

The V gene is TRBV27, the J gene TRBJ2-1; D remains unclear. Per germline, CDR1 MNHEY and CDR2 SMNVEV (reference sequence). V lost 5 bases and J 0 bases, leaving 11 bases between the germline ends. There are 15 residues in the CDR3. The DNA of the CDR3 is TGTGCCAGCAGTCCGACTCTCAGCTCCTACAATGAGCAGTTCTTC. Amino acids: CASSPTLSSYNEQFF.

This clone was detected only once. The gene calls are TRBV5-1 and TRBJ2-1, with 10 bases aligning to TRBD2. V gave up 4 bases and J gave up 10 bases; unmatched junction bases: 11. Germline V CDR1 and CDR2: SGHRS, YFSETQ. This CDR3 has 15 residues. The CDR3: CASSGSTSGPREQFF. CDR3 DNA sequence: TGCGCCAGCAGCGGGTCGACTAGCGGGCCGCGGGAGCAGTTCTTC.

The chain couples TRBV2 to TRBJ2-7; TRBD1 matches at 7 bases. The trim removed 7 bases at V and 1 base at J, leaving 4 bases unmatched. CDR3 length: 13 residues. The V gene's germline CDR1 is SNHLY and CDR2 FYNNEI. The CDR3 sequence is CASKRTGSYEQYF. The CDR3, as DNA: TGTGCCAGCAAAAGGACAGGTTCCTACGAGCAGTACTTC.

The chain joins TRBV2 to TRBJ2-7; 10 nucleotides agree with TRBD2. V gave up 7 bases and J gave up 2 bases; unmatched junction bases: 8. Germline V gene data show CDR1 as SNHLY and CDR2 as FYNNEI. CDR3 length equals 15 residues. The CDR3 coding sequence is TGTGCCAGCATTGAGACTAGCGGGCCTACCTACGAGCAGTACTTC. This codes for CASIETSGPTYEQYF.

The CDR3, as DNA: TGTGCCAGTAGTATAAGTCTGGGCTCGGATACGCAGTATTTT. This codes for CASSISLGSDTQYF. The chain recombines TRBV19 with TRBJ2-3; D is uncertain. Trimming stripped 2 bases from V and 6 bases from J, with 12 bases between. This CDR3 has 14 residues. Germline V gene data show CDR1 as LNHDA and CDR2 as SQIVND (reference sequence).

The CDR3 DNA sequence: TGTGCCAGCCGGCGGGAGGCTCGGGAGACCCAGTACTTC. Its translation: CASRREARETQYF. The J gene is TRBJ2-5, the V gene TRBV28; 8 bases are a match to TRBD2. The CDR3 has 13 amino acids. After removal of 8 bases from V and 5 bases from J, the junction contained 7 bases not matched to a gene. Per the germline V gene, CDR1 is MDHEN and CDR2 is SYDVKM.

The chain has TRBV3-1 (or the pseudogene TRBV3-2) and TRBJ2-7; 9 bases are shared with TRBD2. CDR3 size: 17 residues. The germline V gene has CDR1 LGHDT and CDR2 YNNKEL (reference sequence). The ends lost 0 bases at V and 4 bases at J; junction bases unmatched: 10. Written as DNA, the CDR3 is TGTGCCAGCAGCCAAGATGGGCCTAGCGGGAACCAATACGAGCAGTACTTC. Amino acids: CASSQDGPSGNQYEQYF.